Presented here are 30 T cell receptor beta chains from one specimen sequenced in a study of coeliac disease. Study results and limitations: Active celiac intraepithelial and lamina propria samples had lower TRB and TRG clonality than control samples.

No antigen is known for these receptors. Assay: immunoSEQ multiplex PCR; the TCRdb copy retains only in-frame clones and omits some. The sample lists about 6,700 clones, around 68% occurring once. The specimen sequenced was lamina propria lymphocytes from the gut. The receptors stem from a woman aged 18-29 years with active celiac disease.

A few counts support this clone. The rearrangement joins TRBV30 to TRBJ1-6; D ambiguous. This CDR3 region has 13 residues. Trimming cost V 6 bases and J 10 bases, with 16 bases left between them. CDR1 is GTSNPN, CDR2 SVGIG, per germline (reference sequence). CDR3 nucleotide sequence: TGTGCCTGTTGCGGGATTGAATGCTCACCCCTCCACTTT. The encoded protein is CACCGIECSPLHF.

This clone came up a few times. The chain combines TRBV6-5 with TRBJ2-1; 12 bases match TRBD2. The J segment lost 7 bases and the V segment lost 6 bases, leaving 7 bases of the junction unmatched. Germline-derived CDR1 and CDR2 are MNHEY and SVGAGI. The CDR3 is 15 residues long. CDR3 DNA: TGTGCCAGCAGCCCATGGACTAGCGGGGAAAATGAGCAGTTCTTC. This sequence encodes CASSPWTSGENEQFF.

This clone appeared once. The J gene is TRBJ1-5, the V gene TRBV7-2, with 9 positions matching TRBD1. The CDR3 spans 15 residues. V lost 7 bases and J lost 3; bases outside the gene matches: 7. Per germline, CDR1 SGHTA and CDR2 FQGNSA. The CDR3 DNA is TGTGCCAGCACCGGACAGGGGAGCGTCAATCAGCCCCAGCATTTT. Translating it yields CASTGQGSVNQPQHF.

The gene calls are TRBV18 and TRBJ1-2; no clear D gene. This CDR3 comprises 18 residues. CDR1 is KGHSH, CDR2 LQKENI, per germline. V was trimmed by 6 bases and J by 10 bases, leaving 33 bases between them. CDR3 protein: CASSLTGSSKRTYGYYTF. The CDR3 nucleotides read TGTGCCAGCTCCCTAACCGGGAGCTCAAAAAGAACCTATGGCTACTACACCTTC.

CDR3 sequence reads: CASSSRLAGRQETQYF. The CDR3, as DNA: TGTGCCAGCAGCTCCCGACTAGCGGGGCGACAAGAGACCCAGTACTTC. The V call is TRBV11-2, the J call TRBJ2-5; 11 bases map to TRBD2. The junction had 6 bases not matched to a gene; V was cut back by 4 bases and J by 2 bases. CDR1 and CDR2 from the germline V gene are SGHAT and FQNNGV. The CDR3 is made up of 16 amino acids.

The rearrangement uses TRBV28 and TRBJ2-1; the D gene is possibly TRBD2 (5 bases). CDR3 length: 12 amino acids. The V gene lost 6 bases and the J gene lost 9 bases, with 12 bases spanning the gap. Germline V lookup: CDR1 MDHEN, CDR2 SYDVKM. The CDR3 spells CASSPRRSEQFF. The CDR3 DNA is TGTGCCAGCAGCCCCCGGAGGAGTGAGCAGTTCTTC.

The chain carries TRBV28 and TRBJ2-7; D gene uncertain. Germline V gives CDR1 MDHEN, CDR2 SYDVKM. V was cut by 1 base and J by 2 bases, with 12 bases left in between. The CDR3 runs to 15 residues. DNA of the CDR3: TGTGCCAGCAGTTTATTCGGTCTGGGCACCTACGAGCAGTACTTC. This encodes CASSLFGLGTYEQYF.

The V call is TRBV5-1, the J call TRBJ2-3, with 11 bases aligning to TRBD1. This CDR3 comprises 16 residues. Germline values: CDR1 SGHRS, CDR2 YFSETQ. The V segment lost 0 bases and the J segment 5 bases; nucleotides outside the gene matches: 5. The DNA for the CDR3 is TGCGCCAGCAGCTTGGTTGGGACAGGGGGAAAAGATACGCAGTATTTT. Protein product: CASSLVGTGGKDTQYF.

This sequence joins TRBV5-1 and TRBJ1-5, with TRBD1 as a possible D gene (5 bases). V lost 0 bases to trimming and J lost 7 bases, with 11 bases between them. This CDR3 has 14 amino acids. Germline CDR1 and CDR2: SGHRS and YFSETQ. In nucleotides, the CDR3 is TGCGCCAGCAGCTTGGGTGCAGGGAAGCAGCCCCAGCATTTT. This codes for CASSLGAGKQPQHF.

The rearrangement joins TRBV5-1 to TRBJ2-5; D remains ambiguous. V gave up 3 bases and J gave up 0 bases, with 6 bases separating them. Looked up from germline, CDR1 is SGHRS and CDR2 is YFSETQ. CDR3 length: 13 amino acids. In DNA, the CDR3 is TGCGCCAGCAGCTCCATCCACCAAGAGACCCAGTACTTC. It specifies CASSSIHQETQYF.

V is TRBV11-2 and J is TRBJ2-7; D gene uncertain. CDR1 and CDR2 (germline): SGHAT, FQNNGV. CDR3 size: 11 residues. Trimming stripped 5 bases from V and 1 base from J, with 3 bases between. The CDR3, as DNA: TGTGCCAGCAGCCAATCCTACGAGCAGTACTTC. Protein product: CASSQSYEQYF.

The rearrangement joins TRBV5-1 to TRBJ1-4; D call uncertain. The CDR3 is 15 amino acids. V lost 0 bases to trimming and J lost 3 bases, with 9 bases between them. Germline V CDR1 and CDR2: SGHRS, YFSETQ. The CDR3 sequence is CASSLGQSSNEKLFF. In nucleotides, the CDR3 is TGCGCCAGCAGCTTGGGGCAGTCGTCTAATGAAAAACTGTTTTTT.

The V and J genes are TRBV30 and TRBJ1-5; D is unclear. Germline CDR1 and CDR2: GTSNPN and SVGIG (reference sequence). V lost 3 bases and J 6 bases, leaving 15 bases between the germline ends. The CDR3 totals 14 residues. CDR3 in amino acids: CAWSGKGRTQPQHF. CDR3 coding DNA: TGTGCCTGGAGCGGAAAAGGGAGGACTCAGCCCCAGCATTTT. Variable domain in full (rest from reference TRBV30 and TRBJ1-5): SQTIHQWPATLVQPVGSPLSLECTVEGTSNPNLYWYRQAAGRGLQLLFYSVGIGQISSEVPQNLSASRPQDRQFILSSKKLLLSDSGFYLCAWSGKGRTQPQHFGDGTRLSIL.

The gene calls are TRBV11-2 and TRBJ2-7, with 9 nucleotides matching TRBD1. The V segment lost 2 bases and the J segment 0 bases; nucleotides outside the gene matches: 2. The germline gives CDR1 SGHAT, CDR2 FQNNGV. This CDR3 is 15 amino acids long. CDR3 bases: TGTGCCAGCAGCTTAATGGGACAGGGCTCCTACGAGCAGTACTTC. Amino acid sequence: CASSLMGQGSYEQYF. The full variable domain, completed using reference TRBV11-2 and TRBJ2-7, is EAGVAQSPRYKIIEKRQSVAFWCNPISGHATLYWYQQILGQGPKLLIQFQNNGVVDDSQLPKDRFSAERLKGVDSTLKIQPAKLEDSAVYLCASSLMGQGSYEQYFGPGTRLTVT.

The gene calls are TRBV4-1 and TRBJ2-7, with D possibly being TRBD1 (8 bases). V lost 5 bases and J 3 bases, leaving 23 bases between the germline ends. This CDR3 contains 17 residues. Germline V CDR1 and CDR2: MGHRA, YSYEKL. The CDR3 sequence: CASSGLRGGGTGYEQYF. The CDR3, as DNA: TGCGCCAGCAGCGGGTTGAGGGGGGGTGGGACAGGCTACGAGCAGTACTTC.

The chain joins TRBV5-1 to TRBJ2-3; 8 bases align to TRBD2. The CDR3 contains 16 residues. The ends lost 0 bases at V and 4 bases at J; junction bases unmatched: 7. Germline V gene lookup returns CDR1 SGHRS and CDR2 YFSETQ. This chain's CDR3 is CASSLVAAGEADTQYF. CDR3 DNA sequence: TGCGCCAGCAGCTTGGTTGCAGCGGGGGAGGCAGATACGCAGTATTTT.

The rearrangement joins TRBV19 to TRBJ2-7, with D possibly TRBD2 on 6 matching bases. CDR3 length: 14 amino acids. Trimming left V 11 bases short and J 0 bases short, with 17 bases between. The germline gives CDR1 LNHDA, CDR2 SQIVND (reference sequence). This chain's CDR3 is CAASEGLSSYEQYF. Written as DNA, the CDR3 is TGTGCCGCCTCAGAGGGACTCAGCTCCTACGAGCAGTACTTC.

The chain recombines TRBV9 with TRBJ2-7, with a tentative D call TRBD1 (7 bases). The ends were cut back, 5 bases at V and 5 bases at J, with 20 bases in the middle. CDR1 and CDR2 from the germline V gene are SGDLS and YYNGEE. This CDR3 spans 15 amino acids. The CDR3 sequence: CASSRNAGGWDEQYF. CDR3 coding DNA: TGTGCCAGCAGTAGGAATGCAGGGGGGTGGGACGAGCAGTACTTC.

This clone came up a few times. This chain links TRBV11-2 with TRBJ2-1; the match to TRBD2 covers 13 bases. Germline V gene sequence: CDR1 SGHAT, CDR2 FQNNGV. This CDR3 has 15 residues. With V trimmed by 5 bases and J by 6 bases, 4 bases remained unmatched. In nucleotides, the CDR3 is TGTGCCAGCAGCCGACTAGCGGGGGGACTCAATGAGCAGTTCTTC. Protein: CASSRLAGGLNEQFF.

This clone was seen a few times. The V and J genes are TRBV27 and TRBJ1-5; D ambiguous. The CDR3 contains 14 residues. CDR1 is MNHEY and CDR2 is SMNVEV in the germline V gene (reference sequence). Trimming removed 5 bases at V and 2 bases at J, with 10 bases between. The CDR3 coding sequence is TGTGCCAGCAGTCGGACCGGGGGCAATCAGCCCCAGCATTTT. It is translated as CASSRTGGNQPQHF.

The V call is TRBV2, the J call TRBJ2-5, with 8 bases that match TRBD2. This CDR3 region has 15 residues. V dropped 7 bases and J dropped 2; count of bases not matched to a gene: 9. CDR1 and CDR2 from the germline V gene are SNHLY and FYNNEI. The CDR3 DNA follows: TGTGCCAGCATTGAGGCCCAGCGGGGGCAAGAGACCCAGTACTTC. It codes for CASIEAQRGQETQYF. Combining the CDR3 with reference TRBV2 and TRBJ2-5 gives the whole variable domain EPEVTQTPSHQVTQMGQEVILRCVPISNHLYFYWYRQILGQKVEFLVSFYNNEISEKSEIFDDQFSVERPDGSNFTLKIRSTKLEDSAMYFCASIEAQRGQETQYFGPGTRLLVL.

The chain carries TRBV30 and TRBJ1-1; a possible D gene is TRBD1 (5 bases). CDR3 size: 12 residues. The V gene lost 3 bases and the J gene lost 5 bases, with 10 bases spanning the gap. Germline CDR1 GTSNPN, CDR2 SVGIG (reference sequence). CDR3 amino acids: CAWSQGWTEAFF. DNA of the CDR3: TGTGCCTGGAGCCAGGGTTGGACTGAAGCTTTCTTT.

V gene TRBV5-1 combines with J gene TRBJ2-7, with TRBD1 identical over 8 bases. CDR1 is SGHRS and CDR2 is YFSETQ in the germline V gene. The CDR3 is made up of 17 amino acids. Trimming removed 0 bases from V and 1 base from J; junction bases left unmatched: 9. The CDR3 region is CASSLGQGARFSYEQYF. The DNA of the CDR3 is TGCGCCAGCAGCTTGGGCCAGGGGGCAAGGTTTTCCTACGAGCAGTACTTC.

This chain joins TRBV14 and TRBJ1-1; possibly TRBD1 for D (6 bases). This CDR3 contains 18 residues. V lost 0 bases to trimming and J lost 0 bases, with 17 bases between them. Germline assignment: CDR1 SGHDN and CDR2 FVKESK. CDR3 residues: CASSQEARGMGVNTEAFF. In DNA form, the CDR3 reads TGTGCCAGCAGCCAAGAGGCCAGGGGAATGGGGGTGAACACTGAAGCTTTCTTT.

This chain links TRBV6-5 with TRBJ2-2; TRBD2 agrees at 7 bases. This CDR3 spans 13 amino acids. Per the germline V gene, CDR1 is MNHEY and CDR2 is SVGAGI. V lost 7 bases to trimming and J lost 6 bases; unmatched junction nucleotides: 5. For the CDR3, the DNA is TGTGCCAGCAAGGTGGGGGGGGCCGGGGAGCTGTTTTTT. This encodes CASKVGGAGELFF.

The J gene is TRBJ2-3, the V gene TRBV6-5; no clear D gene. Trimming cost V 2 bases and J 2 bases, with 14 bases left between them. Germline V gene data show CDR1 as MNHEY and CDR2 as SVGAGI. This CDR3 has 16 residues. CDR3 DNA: TGTGCCAGCAGTTACGCCTACGACTTAGCCACAGATACGCAGTATTTT. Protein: CASSYAYDLATDTQYF.

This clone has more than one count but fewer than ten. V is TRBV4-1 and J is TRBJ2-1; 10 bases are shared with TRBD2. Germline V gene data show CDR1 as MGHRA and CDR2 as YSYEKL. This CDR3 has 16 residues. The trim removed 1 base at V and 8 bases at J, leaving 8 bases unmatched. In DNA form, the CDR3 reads TGCGCCAGCAGCCAAGGGCAAGCGGGGGGGATCTATGAGCAGTTCTTC. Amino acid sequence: CASSQGQAGGIYEQFF.

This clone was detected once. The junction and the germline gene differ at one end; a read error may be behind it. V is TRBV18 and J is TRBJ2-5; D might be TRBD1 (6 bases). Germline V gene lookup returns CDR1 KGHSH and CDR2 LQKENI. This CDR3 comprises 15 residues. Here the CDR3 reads CASSPPNRAQETQYF. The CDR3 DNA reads TGTGCCAGCTCGCCACCTAACAGGGCCCAAGAGACCCAGTACTTC.

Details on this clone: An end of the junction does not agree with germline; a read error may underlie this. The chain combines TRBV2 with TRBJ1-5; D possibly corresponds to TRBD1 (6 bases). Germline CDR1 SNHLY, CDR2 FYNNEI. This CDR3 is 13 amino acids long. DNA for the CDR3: TGTGCCACCAGTCCAGGGGCTGAGCAGCCCCAGCATTTT. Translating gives CATSPGAEQPQHF.

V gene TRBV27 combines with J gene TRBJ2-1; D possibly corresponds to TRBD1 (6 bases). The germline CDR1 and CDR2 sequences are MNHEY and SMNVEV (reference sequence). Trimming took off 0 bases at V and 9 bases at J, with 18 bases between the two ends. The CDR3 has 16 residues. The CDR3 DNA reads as TGTGCCAGCAGTTTATCGACGGCAGGGGCCGGAGCTGAGCAGTTCTTC. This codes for CASSLSTAGAGAEQFF.